This T cell receptor beta chain derives from a study of blood T cell repertoires in COVID-19. As for the study in general: There were acute and convalescent COVID-19 samples, and they came from the United States, Italy and Spain. PBMCs, B-cell-depleted T cells, or T cells were the source of the cDNA or gDNA that made up the material.

In the original processing: Amplification from reference gene primers served as the basis for estimated nucleated cell counts. Measured with immunoSEQ multiplex PCR; TCRdb has only the in-frame clones, and not every one. V and J calls and clone size come straight from that table; D and trimming were deduced from the DNA. The repertoire holds roughly 130,000 clones, roughly 90% seen once, with about 3.5% in the top ten. The CDR3 is 16 amino acids. Germline CDR1 and CDR2: KGHDR and SFDVKD. Trimming removed 4 bases from V and 9 bases from J; junction bases left unmatched: 14. The sample was peripheral blood. This clonotype originated in a man aged 50 to 60 with active COVID-19. The rearrangement links TRBV24-1 to TRBJ2-1; TRBD1 agrees at 7 bases. The CDR3 DNA reads TGTGCCACCAGTGACCAGACAGGGAAGGAAGATGGTGAGCAGTTCTTC. Its translation is CATSDQTGKEDGEQFF.